These T cell receptor beta chains were read from a single sample in a study of blood T cell repertoires in COVID-19. Generated by immunoSEQ multiplex PCR, the TCRdb table keeps only in-frame clones and is missing some. The table shows fewer than 350,000 clones, with about 87% occurring only once. The sample consisted of peripheral blood. The receptors stem from a woman between 50 and 59 years old who had recovered from COVID-19. Both conserved end residues are part of each CDR3. D genes are given only for firm matches. The size field is filled for only some rows; it gives once, few, many or a size class.

once | NA | TRBJ1-1 | TRBV28 | 14 | CASSLSLGSTEAFF | TGTGCCAGCAGTTTGTCCCTCGGGAGCACTGAAGCTTTCTTT
few | NA | TRBJ2-5 | TRBV5-1 | 15 | CASSLLRTNEETQYF | TGCGCCAGCAGCTTACTCCGGACTAACGAAGAGACCCAGTACTTC
NA | NA | TRBJ2-3 | TRBV7-3 | 14 | CASTSGGLTDTQYF | TGTGCCAGCACCTCAGGGGGGTTGACAGATACGCAGTATTTT
NA | TRBD2 | TRBJ2-5 | TRBV15 | 19 | CATSSRYLRTSGRAETQYF | TGTGCCACCAGCAGCCGATACTTACGGACTAGCGGGAGGGCGGAGACCCAGTACTTC
NA | TRBD1 | TRBJ1-2 | TRBV9 | 16 | CASSVEPQGRSYGYTF | TGTGCCAGCAGCGTAGAGCCACAGGGGCGCAGCTATGGCTACACCTTC
NA | TRBD2 | TRBJ2-7 | TRBV3-1/TRBV3-2 | 13 | CASTIAGSYEQYF | TGTGCCAGTACGATAGCGGGCTCCTACGAGCAGTACTTC
NA | NA | TRBJ1-3 | TRBV30 | 13 | CAWSTGAGNTIYF | TGTGCCTGGAGCACGGGGGCTGGAAACACCATATATTTT
NA | NA | TRBJ2-1 | TRBV7-2 | 14 | CASDPGGFYNEQFF | TGTGCCAGCGACCCAGGGGGGTTTTACAATGAGCAGTTCTTC
NA | NA | TRBJ1-4 | TRBV28 | 15 | CASSPGPGSREKLFF | TGTGCCAGCAGCCCAGGGCCAGGGTCCCGTGAAAAACTGTTTTTT
NA | TRBD2 | TRBJ2-3 | TRBV10-3 | 16 | CAITEGLAGGPDTQYF | TGTGCCATCACCGAGGGGTTAGCGGGAGGTCCAGATACGCAGTATTTT
NA | TRBD1 | TRBJ1-2 | TRBV18 | 13 | CASQFTGDYGYTF | TGTGCCAGCCAATTTACAGGGGATTATGGCTACACCTTC
NA | TRBD1 | TRBJ2-5 | TRBV9 | 14 | CASSVGQHQETQYF | TGTGCCAGCAGCGTGGGACAGCACCAAGAGACCCAGTACTTC
NA | TRBD1 | TRBJ1-1 | TRBV11-2 | 13 | CASSLQTGWKAFF | TGTGCCAGCAGCCTCCAGACAGGGTGGAAAGCTTTCTTT
NA | TRBD2 | TRBJ2-2 | TRBV7-2 | 15 | CASTGRRGDTGELFF | TGTGCCAGCACGGGGCGGCGGGGGGACACCGGGGAGCTGTTTTTT
NA | NA | TRBJ1-6 | TRBV19 | 14 | CASSQTGYNSPLHF | TGTGCCAGTAGCCAGACAGGATATAATTCACCCCTCCACTTT
few | NA | TRBJ1-1 | TRBV12-5 | 13 | CASGLEGLTEAFF | TGTGCTAGTGGTTTGGAGGGGCTCACTGAAGCTTTCTTT
NA | TRBD2 | TRBJ2-3 | TRBV5-1 | 15 | CASSLTGGSTDTQYF | TGCGCCAGCAGCTTGACGGGGGGGAGCACAGATACGCAGTATTTT
NA | NA | TRBJ1-1 | TRBV5-6 | 14 | CASSYSSLNTEAFF | TGTGCCAGCAGTTATTCCTCCTTGAACACTGAAGCTTTCTTT
NA | NA | TRBJ1-2 | TRBV6-5 | 15 | CASSYISQGKDGYTF | TGTGCCAGCAGTTACATTTCCCAGGGGAAGGATGGCTACACCTTC
NA | TRBD1 | TRBJ2-7 | TRBV28 | 15 | CASSLPPGQGYEQYF | TGTGCCAGCAGTCTACCCCCGGGACAGGGTTACGAGCAGTACTTC
NA | NA | TRBJ2-2 | TRBV5-1 | 15 | CASSLGTRPTGELFF | TGCGCCAGCAGCTTGGGGACTCGCCCAACCGGGGAGCTGTTTTTT
many | NA | TRBJ2-7 | TRBV7-2 | 15 | CASSLERLPSYEQYF | TGTGCCAGCAGCTTAGAAAGACTCCCGTCCTACGAGCAGTACTTC
NA | TRBD2 | TRBJ2-1 | TRBV6-1 | 16 | CASSVLAGGPYNEQFF | TGTGCCAGCAGTGTTCTAGCGGGGGGTCCCTACAATGAGCAGTTCTTC
NA | NA | TRBJ1-5 | TRBV6-9 | 16 | CASSYKPWAQNQPQHF | TGTGCCAGCAGTTATAAACCCTGGGCGCAGAATCAGCCCCAGCATTTT